Shown below are 30 T cell receptor beta chains from a single sample sequenced in a study of blood T cell repertoires in COVID-19 (dated by TCRdb to 2018 to 2020). Preparation of the library involved the immunoSEQ multiplex PCR assay. Imported from immuneACCESS, the table was reduced by TCRdb to in-frame sequences with V and J called. These copies leave out some clones; in studies compared against another copy, an unresolved V gene accounts for under half, and the cause of the remainder is not known. This sample has tens of thousands of clones in its table, and 82% of those were observed once. The top ten constitute about an eighth of the sample. Sequencing input: peripheral blood. The receptor set was obtained from a woman older than 75 with acute or convalescent COVID-19.

V and J are TRBV5-4 and TRBJ2-4; D possibly corresponds to TRBD2 (6 bases). V was trimmed by 2 bases and J by 9 bases, leaving 12 bases between them. CDR3 size: 13 residues. In germline, CDR1 is SGHNT, CDR2 YYREEE (reference sequence). CDR3 region: CASSFSRGSIQYF. The DNA of the CDR3 is TGTGCCAGCAGCTTCTCGCGGGGAAGCATTCAGTACTTC.

The chain carries TRBV27 and TRBJ2-7; 9 bases match TRBD2. J gave up 7 bases and V 2 bases, and 9 bases lay outside the gene matches. From germline, CDR1 is MNHEY and CDR2 SMNVEV (reference sequence). CDR3 size: 15 residues. For the CDR3, the DNA is TGTGCCAGCAGTTTAGGTCCTAGCGGGGTCCAGGAGCAGTACTTC. Translating it yields CASSLGPSGVQEQYF.

This chain connects TRBV24-1 to TRBJ1-3; a weak D match, TRBD1 (6 bases). Trimming took 9 bases from V and 1 from J, leaving 27 bases between them. Germline V CDR1 and CDR2: KGHDR, SFDVKD. The CDR3 contains 19 residues. The CDR3 DNA reads as TGTGCCACCCCTCATTCGCGGGGGGCGTCAAAAAGATCTGGAAACACCATATATTTT. This codes for CATPHSRGASKRSGNTIYF.

The CDR3 region is CASTQLAGVVAKNIQYF. The DNA of the CDR3 is TGTGCCAGCACCCAACTAGCGGGGGTAGTAGCCAAAAACATTCAGTACTTC. The chain joins TRBV7-9 to TRBJ2-4, with TRBD2 identical over 11 bases. Germline loops: CDR1 SEHNR, CDR2 FQNEAQ (reference sequence). CDR3 length equals 17 residues. The V gene end was trimmed by 7 bases and the J gene end by 0 bases; junction bases not matched to a gene: 8.

Only one count was recorded for this clone. The CDR3 nucleotides read TGTGCCAGCAGTACCCTGTCAGGGGGCTCTAACTATGGCTACACCTTC. This gives the protein CASSTLSGGSNYGYTF. The chain carries TRBV6-2 or TRBV6-3 and TRBJ1-2; 8 bases agree with TRBD1. This CDR3 is built from 16 residues. The V segment lost 5 bases and the J segment 0 bases; nucleotides outside the gene matches: 8. The germline gives CDR1 MNHEY, CDR2 SVGEGT.

V is TRBV29-1 and J is TRBJ2-6, with 12 bases identical to TRBD1. The length of the CDR3 is 17 residues. J was trimmed by 4 bases and V by 0 bases; bases with no gene match: 4. Germline CDR1 SQVTM, CDR2 ANQGSEA. The CDR3 here is CSVEDRDRGHGANVLTF. In DNA form, the CDR3 reads TGCAGCGTTGAAGACCGGGACAGGGGGCACGGGGCCAACGTCCTGACTTTC. The variable domain in full, completed from reference TRBV29-1 and TRBJ2-6, reads SAVISQKPSRDICQRGTSLTIQCQVDSQVTMMFWYRQQPGQSLTLIATANQGSEATYESGFVIDKFPISRPNLTFSTLTVSNMSPEDSSIYLCSVEDRDRGHGANVLTFGAGSRLTVL.

This chain connects TRBV24-1 to TRBJ2-1, with 9 bases identical to TRBD2. This CDR3 has 20 residues. The V and J ends lost 3 bases and 1 base, in that order; junction bases with no gene match: 15. Germline assignment: CDR1 KGHDR and CDR2 SFDVKD. CDR3 sequence: CATSDPSPGLASVSYNEQFF. The DNA of the CDR3 is TGTGCCACCAGTGATCCCTCCCCTGGACTAGCGTCCGTTTCCTACAATGAGCAGTTCTTC.

The chain links TRBV9 to TRBJ1-1; 7 nucleotides match TRBD1. Trimming removed 4 bases from V and 1 base from J; junction bases left unmatched: 1. Looked up from germline, CDR1 is SGDLS and CDR2 is YYNGEE. The length of the CDR3 is 13 residues. CDR3 coding DNA: TGTGCCAGCAGCAACAGGGGGAACACTGAAGCTTTCTTT. It yields the protein CASSNRGNTEAFF. The entire variable domain, with the rest obtained from reference TRBV9 and TRBJ1-1, is as follows: DSGVTQTPKHLITATGQRVTLRCSPRSGDLSVYWYQQSLDQGLQFLIQYYNGEERAKGNILERFSAQQFPDLHSELNLSSLELGDSALYFCASSNRGNTEAFFGQGTRLTVV.

The V and J genes are TRBV5-8 and TRBJ2-4; weak D call: TRBD2 (6 bases). V dropped 4 bases and J dropped 4 bases, with 18 bases sitting between them. CDR1 is SGHTS, CDR2 YDEGEE, per germline. This CDR3 region has 16 residues. CDR3 protein: CASSLTGGHGKNIQYF. The CDR3, as DNA: TGTGCCAGCAGCCTGACTGGAGGGCATGGGAAAAACATTCAGTACTTC.

The V gene is TRBV5-1, the J gene TRBJ2-1, with 10 positions matching TRBD2. Germline assignment: CDR1 SGHRS and CDR2 YFSETQ. The CDR3 spans 15 residues. Trimming took 4 bases from V and 4 from J; bases not matched to a gene: 5. CDR3 protein: CASSPLAGSYNEQFF. CDR3 nucleotide sequence: TGCGCCAGCAGCCCACTAGCGGGGTCGTACAATGAGCAGTTCTTC.

The V call is TRBV10-3, the J call TRBJ1-5; D remains unclear. The CDR3 is 12 amino acids. Trimming pared 2 bases from V and 9 bases from J, leaving 8 bases between. Per germline, CDR1 ENHRY and CDR2 SYGVKD. The DNA for the CDR3 is TGTGCCATCAGTGAGGTCCATTGGCCCCAGCATTTT. Its protein product is CAISEVHWPQHF.

The chain joins TRBV13 to TRBJ2-7, with D perhaps matching TRBD1 (5 bases). CDR1 is PRHDT and CDR2 is FYEKMQ in the germline V gene (reference sequence). The V end was cut by 0 bases, the J end by 4 bases, with 10 bases between. This CDR3 is built from 14 residues. The CDR3 nucleotides are TGTGCCAGCAGCTTAGGACGTCGACAGTACGAGCAGTACTTC. As protein: CASSLGRRQYEQYF.

This rearrangement joins TRBV5-4 to TRBJ2-1, with unresolved D. The CDR3 is 12 residues long. CDR1 and CDR2 (germline): SGHNT, YYREEE (reference sequence). Trimming left V 4 bases short and J 9 bases short, with 11 bases between. The CDR3 spells CASSLDAVEQFF. DNA for the CDR3: TGTGCCAGCAGCCTCGACGCGGTTGAGCAGTTCTTC.

The chain is built from TRBV6-2 or TRBV6-3 and TRBJ2-1; 7 bases align to TRBD2. Germline lookup yields CDR1 MNHEY and CDR2 SVGEGT. After removal of 6 bases from V and 9 bases from J, the junction contained 23 bases not matched to a gene. This CDR3 contains 18 residues. The CDR3 bases are TGTGCCAGCAGCATCCTTTGCGGGAGAGATGGATTAGTTTGTGAGCAGTTCTTC. Translation gives CASSILCGRDGLVCEQFF.

This clone was seen only once. This sequence joins TRBV3-1 (or the pseudogene TRBV3-2) and TRBJ1-1; D call uncertain. Deletions cut 1 base from V and 6 bases from J, with 6 bases between. The germline CDR1 and CDR2 sequences are LGHDT and YNNKEL (reference sequence). The length of the CDR3 is 12 residues. The CDR3 region has the DNA TGTGCCAGCAGCCAAGCTGACTCTGAAGCTTTCTTT. It codes for CASSQADSEAFF.

This chain uses TRBV5-1 with TRBJ2-2; D not resolved. CDR1 is SGHRS and CDR2 is YFSETQ in the germline V gene. Trimming left V 0 bases short and J 0 bases short, with 6 bases between. This CDR3 has 15 amino acids. CDR3 region: CASSLGGTNTGELFF. CDR3 nucleotides: TGCGCCAGCAGCTTGGGAGGTACGAACACCGGGGAGCTGTTTTTT.

The chain carries TRBV6-2 or TRBV6-3 and TRBJ1-5, with 8 nucleotides matching TRBD1. The trim removed 0 bases at V and 5 bases at J, leaving 3 bases unmatched. This CDR3 region has 15 residues. From germline, CDR1 is MNHEY and CDR2 SVGEGT. CDR3 loop: CASSYSQGAHQPQHF. The CDR3 nucleotides are TGTGCCAGCAGTTACTCGCAGGGGGCGCATCAGCCCCAGCATTTT.

This chain joins TRBV5-1 and TRBJ2-2; weak D call: TRBD1 (5 bases). Germline loops: CDR1 SGHRS, CDR2 YFSETQ. The CDR3 contains 16 residues. Trimming stripped 2 bases from V and 7 bases from J, with 18 bases between. In nucleotides, the CDR3 is TGCGCCAGCAGCTTAGCACAGGTCCTACTGGGCGGGGAGCTGTTTTTT. Protein: CASSLAQVLLGGELFF.

V is TRBV7-2 and J is TRBJ1-6; 9 bases match TRBD1. The CDR3 spans 17 residues. CDR1 SGHTA and CDR2 FQGNSA come from the germline V gene. Trimming removed 1 base from V and 5 bases from J; junction bases left unmatched: 6. In nucleotides, the CDR3 is TGTGCCAGCAGCTTAGTAACAGGGGGCCGCAATAATTCACCCCTCCACTTT. This sequence encodes CASSLVTGGRNNSPLHF.

The chain links TRBV18 to TRBJ2-2; D ambiguous. The germline V and J ends were trimmed by 3 bases and 3 bases, with 5 bases remaining between them. The CDR3 has 13 amino acids. Germline lookup yields CDR1 KGHSH and CDR2 LQKENI. In nucleotides, the CDR3 is TGTGCCAGCTCACCCCTCCACACCGGGGAGCTGTTTTTT. Translation: CASSPLHTGELFF.

V and J are TRBV6-5 and TRBJ1-1; no definite D call. Germline values: CDR1 MNHEY, CDR2 SVGAGI. With 5 bases removed from V and 5 bases from J, the gap between germline ends came to 12 bases. The CDR3 runs 13 residues. The CDR3 sequence is CASSTKPETEAFF. In DNA form, the CDR3 reads TGTGCCAGCAGTACTAAACCGGAGACTGAAGCTTTCTTT.

The chain has TRBV7-2 and TRBJ2-7, with 10 nucleotides matching TRBD2. V lost 11 bases to trimming and J lost 2 bases; unmatched junction nucleotides: 6. Per the germline V gene, CDR1 is SGHTA and CDR2 is FQGNSA. The CDR3 extends over 13 amino acids. CDR3 in DNA: TGTGCCCTAAGGACTAGCGGAACCTACGAGCAGTACTTC. Translating gives CALRTSGTYEQYF.

The rearrangement links TRBV28 to TRBJ2-3, with TRBD2 identical over 7 bases. Trimming removed 0 bases from V and 3 bases from J; junction bases left unmatched: 6. The CDR3 extends over 16 amino acids. Germline V gene lookup returns CDR1 MDHEN and CDR2 SYDVKM. CDR3 DNA: TGTGCCAGCAGTTTATGGGCGGGAGAAGGAACAGATACGCAGTATTTT. It translates to CASSLWAGEGTDTQYF.

V usage is TRBV6-1 and J usage is TRBJ2-4; 8 bases line up with TRBD1. This CDR3 has 16 residues. CDR1 is MNHNS and CDR2 is SASEGT in the germline V gene. V shed 2 bases, J shed 0 bases, and the junction held 3 bases outside the gene matches. CDR3 residues: CASSERQGLAKNIQYF. CDR3 coding DNA: TGTGCCAGCAGTGAAAGACAGGGGTTAGCCAAAAACATTCAGTACTTC.

J is TRBJ2-3 and V is TRBV7-3; D not certain. V was clipped by 4 bases and J by 6 bases, with 8 bases between them. This CDR3 comprises 12 residues. The germline CDR1 and CDR2 sequences are SGHTA and FQGTGA. The CDR3: CASSSPGDTQYF. The CDR3 nucleotides read TGTGCCAGCAGCTCCCCCGGGGATACGCAGTATTTT.

The V and J genes are TRBV5-4 and TRBJ2-4, with 9 bases that match TRBD2. CDR1 is SGHNT and CDR2 is YYREEE in the germline V gene (reference sequence). This CDR3 region has 15 residues. Trimming took 4 bases from V and 6 from J; bases not matched to a gene: 8. The CDR3 DNA reads as TGTGCCAGCAGCGGATCGACTAGCGGAATAAACATTCAGTACTTC. It specifies CASSGSTSGINIQYF.

This clone appeared a single time. The chain recombines TRBV5-4 with TRBJ1-1; 9 bases match TRBD1. Germline V gives CDR1 SGHNT, CDR2 YYREEE (reference sequence). The CDR3 length is 15 residues. V gave up 7 bases and J gave up 8 bases; unmatched junction bases: 15. CDR3 in DNA: TGTGCCAGCTTACCACGCGGGACAGGGACCCCCGAAGCTTTCTTT. Residues: CASLPRGTGTPEAFF.

V gene TRBV15 combines with J gene TRBJ1-1; D is perhaps TRBD1 (5 bases). The V gene's germline CDR1 is LNHNV and CDR2 YYDKDF (reference sequence). The germline V and J ends were trimmed by 0 bases and 4 bases, with 12 bases remaining between them. The CDR3 contains 15 residues. CDR3 DNA sequence: TGTGCCACCAGCAGAGAAGGGGTCCTTGGCACTGAAGCTTTCTTT. This gives the protein CATSREGVLGTEAFF.

CDR3 in amino acids: CASSPSAGSNQPQHF. CDR3 bases: TGTGCCAGTAGCCCCTCGGCGGGTAGCAATCAGCCCCAGCATTTT. The V gene is TRBV19, the J gene TRBJ1-5, with unresolved D. Trimming cost V 6 bases and J 0 bases, with 12 bases left between them. The CDR3 totals 15 residues. Germline CDR1 and CDR2: LNHDA and SQIVND (reference sequence).

The genes are TRBV9 and TRBJ2-6; maybe TRBD2 (5 bases). Per germline, CDR1 SGDLS and CDR2 YYNGEE. This CDR3 region has 16 residues. The V and J ends lost 4 bases and 0 bases respectively, with 11 bases between them. In nucleotides, the CDR3 is TGTGCCAGCAGCCTTAGCCGGGGCTCTGGGGCCAACGTCCTGACTTTC. Protein: CASSLSRGSGANVLTF.